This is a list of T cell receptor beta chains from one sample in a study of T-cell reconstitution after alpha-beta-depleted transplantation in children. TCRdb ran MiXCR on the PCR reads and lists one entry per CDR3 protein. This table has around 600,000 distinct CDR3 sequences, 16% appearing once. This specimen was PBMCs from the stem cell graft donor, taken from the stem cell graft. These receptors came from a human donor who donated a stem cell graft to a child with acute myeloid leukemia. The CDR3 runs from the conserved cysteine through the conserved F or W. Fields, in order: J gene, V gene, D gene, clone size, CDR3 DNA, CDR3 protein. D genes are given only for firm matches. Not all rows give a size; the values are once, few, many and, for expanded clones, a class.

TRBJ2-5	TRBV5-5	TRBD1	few	TGTGCCAGCAGCTATGGCTTGTGGACAGGAGCTCTGGAGACCCAGTACTTC	CASSYGLWTGALETQYF
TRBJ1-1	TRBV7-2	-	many	TGTGCCAGCAGCTTAAGGACAGCGAACACTGAAGCTTTCTTT	CASSLRTANTEAFF
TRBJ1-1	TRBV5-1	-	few	TGCGCCAGCAGCTTGCGAAGGGCCACTGAAGCTTTCTTT	CASSLRRATEAFF
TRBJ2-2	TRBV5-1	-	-	TGCGCCAGCAGCTTGACAGGGACGAACACCGGGGAGCAGTTTTTT	CASSLTGTNTGEQFF
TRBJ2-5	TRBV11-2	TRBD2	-	TGTGCCAGCAGCTTAGTCTCCGCAGCGGGGGCCGGAGAGACCCAGTACTTC	CASSLVSAAGAGETQYF
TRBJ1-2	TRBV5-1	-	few	TGCGCCAGCAGCTTGGCCGGGGTACAGGGATTACGGGATGGCTACACCTTC	CASSLAGVQGLRDGYTF
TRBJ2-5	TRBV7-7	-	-	TGTGCCAGCAGCAGAGACCGCGGCAGGCTAGAGACCCAGTACTTC	CASSRDRGRLETQYF
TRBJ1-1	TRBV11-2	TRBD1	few	TGTGCCAGCAGCTTAGAGGCAGGGGGCATCACTGAAGCTTTCTTT	CASSLEAGGITEAFF
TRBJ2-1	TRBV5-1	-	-	TGCGCCAGCAGCGACGGGCTGGGCATTGATTTGTACAATGAGCAGTTCTTC	CASSDGLGIDLYNEQFF
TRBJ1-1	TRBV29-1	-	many	TGCAGCGTCCCGGGAGGTACGGCTTTCTTT	CSVPGGTAFF
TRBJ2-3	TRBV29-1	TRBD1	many	TGCAGCGCCGAGGGGGCAGAAGACGTATCAGATACGCAGTATTTT	CSAEGAEDVSDTQYF
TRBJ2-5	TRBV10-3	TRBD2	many	TGTGCCATCAGTGCCACTAGCGGGGGAGGAGAGACCCAGTACTTC	CAISATSGGGETQYF
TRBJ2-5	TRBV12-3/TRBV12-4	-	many	TGTGCCAGCAGTCCCAGGCTAGCGAGAGAGACCCAGTACTTC	CASSPRLARETQYF
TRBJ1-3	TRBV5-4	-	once	TGTGCCAGGAGCTTCGGACTGCTAAACTCTGGAAACACCATATATTTT	CARSFGLLNSGNTIYF
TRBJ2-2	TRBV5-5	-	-	TGTGCCAGCAGCTTCTACGGCGAGACGAACACCGGGGAGCTGTTTTTT	CASSFYGETNTGELFF
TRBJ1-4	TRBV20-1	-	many	TGCAGTGCTAGAGGAGGCTCAGGGGCAACTAATGAAAAACTGTTTTTT	CSARGGSGATNEKLFF
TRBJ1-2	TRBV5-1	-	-	TGCGCCAGCAGCTTACGCCCGGGACAACTTAACTATGGCTACACCTTC	CASSLRPGQLNYGYTF
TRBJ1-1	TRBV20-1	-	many	TGCAGTGCTAGAGTTGCGGGGAACACTGAAGCTTTCTTT	CSARVAGNTEAFF
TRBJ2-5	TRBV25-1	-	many	TGTGCCAGCAGGAAGGGGGGCGGCCAAGAGACCCAGTACTTC	CASRKGGGQETQYF
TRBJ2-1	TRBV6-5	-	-	TGTGCCAGCAGTTACGGGCTATTCAATGAGCAGTTCTTC	CASSYGLFNEQFF
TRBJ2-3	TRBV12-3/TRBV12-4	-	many	TGTGCCAGCAGTTTAGTGGCTAGCACAGATACGCAGTATTTT	CASSLVASTDTQYF
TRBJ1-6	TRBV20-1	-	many	TGCAGTGCTAGAACGGTAGGCAATTCACCCCTCCACTTT	CSARTVGNSPLHF
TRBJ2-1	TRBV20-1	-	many	TGCAGGTGTGGTTATGAGGGGCCCTCTATTACTGAGCAGTTCTTC	CRCGYEGPSITEQFF
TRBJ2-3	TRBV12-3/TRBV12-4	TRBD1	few	TGTGCCAGCAGCAGGGGGTACCCGCCTTTACTCACAGATACGCAGTATTTT	CASSRGYPPLLTDTQYF
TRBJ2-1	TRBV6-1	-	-	TGTGCCAGCAGTGAAGGGACGGGGTCCTACAATGAGCAGTTCTTC	CASSEGTGSYNEQFF
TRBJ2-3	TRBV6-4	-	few	TGTGCCAGCAGTGCTCAGTCCGGGATAAACACAGATACGCAGTATTTT	CASSAQSGINTDTQYF
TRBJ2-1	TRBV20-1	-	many	TGCAGTGCTAAGGGCGTTTCGGTGTTCTTC	CSAKGVSVFF
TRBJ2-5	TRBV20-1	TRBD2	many	TGCAGTGCTGGACCACCTAGCGGGGGCACTCGGAGGGAGACCCAGTACTTC	CSAGPPSGGTRRETQYF
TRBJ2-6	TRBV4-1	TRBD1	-	TGCGCCAGCAGCCAAGTGGGGACAGGGAACTCTGGTGCCAACGTCCTGACTTTC	CASSQVGTGNSGANVLTF
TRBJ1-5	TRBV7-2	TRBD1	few	TGTGCCAGCAGCTTCGCAGACAGGGGCGACAATCAGCCCCAGCATTTT	CASSFADRGDNQPQHF
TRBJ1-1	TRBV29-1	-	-	TGCACCGGGGCCTTGAACACTGAAGCTTTCTTT	CTGALNTEAFF
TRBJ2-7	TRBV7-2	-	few	TGTGCCAGCAGCCCAAGGGGGGATCCGGACGAGCAGTACTTC	CASSPRGDPDEQYF
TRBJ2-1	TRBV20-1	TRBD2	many	TGCAGTGCTATACCCGGGACTAGCGGGGGTTGGGGATACAATGAGCAGTTCTTC	CSAIPGTSGGWGYNEQFF